This TCR beta chain appears in the sequencing data of a study of blood T cell repertoires in COVID-19. On the study more broadly: PBMCs, B-cell-depleted T cells, or T cells provided the cDNA or gDNA that made up the material.

Participant reports of clinical history set cohort assignment. Per the study methods: By means of reference gene primer amplification, nucleated cell counts were estimated. TCRdb's copy holds only in-frame clones and misses some; the assay was immunoSEQ multiplex PCR. For V, J and clone size, that table is used; D and trimming come from the DNA. The data contain about 400,000 clones, approximately 87% of them singletons. From germline, CDR1 is MNHEY and CDR2 SVGAGI. The CDR3 extends over 12 amino acids. V lost 6 bases, J lost 5 bases, and 10 bases lay in between. This clone appeared a single time. The sample comprised PBMCs or T cells enriched from blood (not recorded which). This clonotype originated in a man in his forties in a cohort exposed to, infected with or recovered from COVID-19 (not recorded which). The chain uses TRBV6-5 and TRBJ1-1; tentatively, D is TRBD1 (5 bases). CDR3 in amino acids: CASRTASTEAFF. The CDR3 bases are TGTGCCAGCAGGACAGCGAGTACTGAAGCTTTCTTT.